These T cell receptor beta chains were read from a single sample in a study of cytomegalovirus exposure and HLA in healthy donors. Repertoires were generated with immunoSEQ multiplex PCR, while TCRdb's copy carries only in-frame clones and drops some. This table holds approximately 160,000 clones, approximately 84% found once. Sequencing was performed on PBMCs. All receptors derive from a woman in her forties or fifties in good health and CMV-seropositive. Both conserved end residues are part of each CDR3. The D gene is left open where the match is weak. Clone size, where shown, is once, few, many, or a class for clones that have expanded.

>once|TRBV9|-|TRBJ1-5
TGTGCCAGCAGCGTAGATGGACAGCTCTCGTGGCCCCAGCATTTT
CASSVDGQLSWPQHF
>-|TRBV21-1|-|TRBJ2-3
TGTGCCAGCAGCAGTCCGGTGGCGGGAGGAGGTGAAGATACGCAGTATTTT
CASSSPVAGGGEDTQYF
>-|TRBV10-3|-|TRBJ2-4
TGTGCCATCGGACTAGGGGGAACCAAAAACATTCAGTACTTC
CAIGLGGTKNIQYF
>-|TRBV2|-|TRBJ2-2
TGTGCCAGCAGTGAAGAAAGGGGACTCCACACCGGGGAGCTGTTTTTT
CASSEERGLHTGELFF
>few|TRBV5-1|-|TRBJ2-2
TGCGCCAGCAACCCCCAACAGGGTCCCGGGGAGCTGTTTTTT
CASNPQQGPGELFF
>few|TRBV27|-|TRBJ1-1
TGTGCCAGCAGTAGGCGGGGCTACATGAACACTGAAGCTTTCTTT
CASSRRGYMNTEAFF
>-|TRBV11-2|TRBD2|TRBJ2-7
TGTGCCAGCAGCACATCAGGGCCGGGGGGGGAGGACGAGCAGTACTTC
CASSTSGPGGEDEQYF
>-|TRBV5-6|TRBD2|TRBJ2-7
TGTGCCACCTTCAGCGGGGTTGGGGAGCAGTACTTC
CATFSGVGEQYF
>-|TRBV5-1|-|TRBJ1-1
TGCGCCAGCAGCTTGGCAAAGGACAGCACTGAAGCTTTCTTT
CASSLAKDSTEAFF
>-|TRBV5-1|-|TRBJ2-2
TGCGCCAGCAGCTTCCCCGGTGATACCGGGGAGCTGTTTTTT
CASSFPGDTGELFF
>-|TRBV30|TRBD1|TRBJ1-2
TGTGCCTGGAGTGTAGGACAGGTTGGCTACACCTTC
CAWSVGQVGYTF
>once|TRBV15|-|TRBJ2-5
TGTGCCACCAGCAGAGTTTTGGGGAGAGAGACCCAGTACTTC
CATSRVLGRETQYF
>-|TRBV7-3|-|TRBJ2-1
TGTGCCAGCAGCTCCCACAGGCGGCCTTACAATGAGCAGTTCTTC
CASSSHRRPYNEQFF
>-|TRBV29-1|-|TRBJ1-1
TGCAGCGTCTGGGGGGGGACGAACACTGAAGCTTTCTTT
CSVWGGTNTEAFF
>-|TRBV20-1|-|TRBJ1-1
TGCAGTGCTGACACGACCGGTGAAGCTTTCTTT
CSADTTGEAFF
>-|TRBV15|TRBD1|TRBJ1-2
TGTGCCACCAGCAGGGACAGGACCTACTATGGCTACACCTTC
CATSRDRTYYGYTF
>-|TRBV5-1|TRBD1|TRBJ2-7
TGCGCCAGCAGCTCTACAGGGGGCGGGTACGAGCAGTACTTC
CASSSTGGGYEQYF
>-|TRBV25-1|-|TRBJ2-4
TGTGCCAGCAGTGAAGCGGGCCCCCGAAACATTCAGTACTTC
CASSEAGPRNIQYF
>-|TRBV7-2|-|TRBJ1-5
TGTGCCAGCAGCTTAGACGGGGAGCGCAATCAGCCCCAGCATTTT
CASSLDGERNQPQHF
>-|TRBV29-1|-|TRBJ2-5
TGCAGCGCCGATAGGAGACAGGGAGGCGAGACCCAGTACTTC
CSADRRQGGETQYF
>-|TRBV2|-|TRBJ2-6
TGTGCCCGTGGGGGGTCCTCTGGGGCCAACGTCCTGACTTTC
CARGGSSGANVLTF
>-|TRBV27|-|TRBJ1-2
TGTGCCAGCAGTTTAGGTCGCAGGAACTATGGCTACACCTTC
CASSLGRRNYGYTF